This entry concerns a single T cell receptor (beta chain). Its antigen is not known. The germline V gene has CDR1 GTSNPN and CDR2 SVGIG (reference sequence). Trimming removed 0 bases from V and 5 bases from J, with 11 bases in between. The CDR3 is 14 amino acids. The data are from a study of cytomegalovirus exposure and HLA in healthy donors. Findings of the study overall: Across HLA loci, a later analysis found differing TCR association rates, with DRB1 most and HLA-C fewest.

With 60 Vbeta and 13 Jbeta primers, the PCR was carried out. Generated by immunoSEQ multiplex PCR, the TCRdb table keeps only in-frame clones and is missing some. This table holds around 42,000 clones. The chain couples TRBV30 to TRBJ2-1, with no clear D. The sequenced sample consisted of PBMCs. The TCR was taken from a man under 40 in good health and CMV-seronegative. The CDR3 sequence: CAWSVMGQDNEQFF. The CDR3 nucleotides are TGTGCCTGGAGTGTAATGGGTCAGGACAATGAGCAGTTCTTC. Full variable domain (missing parts from reference TRBV30 and TRBJ2-1): SQTIHQWPATLVQPVGSPLSLECTVEGTSNPNLYWYRQAAGRGLQLLFYSVGIGQISSEVPQNLSASRPQDRQFILSSKKLLLSDSGFYLCAWSVMGQDNEQFFGPGTRLTVL.